The 20 T cell receptor beta chains listed next were all sequenced from one sample in a study of blood T cells in healthy people across ages. It was with a sample-barcoded 5' primer and a J-beta primer mix that a second PCR of about 7 to 12 cycles was run. MiXCR, applied by TCRdb to the 5' RACE reads, yields one record per CDR3 protein. The sample shows roughly 1.7 million distinct CDR3 sequences, 30% to 40% of them seen only once. The sequenced sample consisted of blood. The receptor set was obtained from a woman aged 25 to 39 in good health.

This clonotype was observed a handful of times. The chain joins TRBV29-1 to TRBJ1-1; 7 positions agree with TRBD1. The germline V gene encodes CDR1 SQVTM and CDR2 ANQGSEA. V shed 0 bases and J 1 base; nucleotides not matched to a gene: 5. The CDR3 is 15 residues long. DNA of the CDR3: TGCAGCGTTGAAGAACTAGGGACAGCGAACACTGAAGCTTTCTTT. Translation gives CSVEELGTANTEAFF.

The table lists this clonotype with many counts. The chain's CDR3 is CASSAGSGANVLTF. CDR3 bases: TGTGCCAGCTCGGCCGGCAGTGGGGCCAACGTCCTGACTTTC. The V and J genes are TRBV27 and TRBJ2-6; D unclear. This CDR3 is built from 14 residues. Trimming cost V 8 bases and J 3 bases, with 11 bases left between them. CDR1 and CDR2 from the germline V gene are MNHEY and SMNVEV (reference sequence).

V usage is TRBV5-1 and J usage is TRBJ2-7, with D maybe TRBD1 (6 bases). CDR1 and CDR2 from the germline V gene are SGHRS and YFSETQ. This CDR3 has 13 amino acids. The V and J ends lost 3 bases and 5 bases respectively, with 12 bases between them. Here the CDR3 reads CASSSGTRHEQYF. The CDR3 bases are TGCGCCAGCAGCTCGGGGACAAGACACGAGCAGTACTTC.

This chain links TRBV14 with TRBJ2-7, with D perhaps matching TRBD1 (5 bases). V was cut by 2 bases and J by 2 bases, with 13 bases left in between. The CDR3 totals 15 residues. Germline V gene data show CDR1 as SGHDN and CDR2 as FVKESK. The CDR3 spells CASSQFKGVAYEQYF. In DNA form, the CDR3 reads TGTGCCAGCAGCCAATTTAAAGGGGTTGCCTACGAGCAGTACTTC.

This chain links TRBV6-1 with TRBJ2-1; D gene ambiguous. The germline V and J ends were trimmed by 4 bases and 3 bases, with 7 bases remaining between them. There are 13 residues in the CDR3. The germline gives CDR1 MNHNS, CDR2 SASEGT. The DNA of the CDR3 is TGTGCCAGCAGTGTGGATTTCTACAATGAGCAGTTCTTC. Residues: CASSVDFYNEQFF.

This clonotype was counted between two and nine times. The rearrangement joins TRBV30 to TRBJ1-2; no clear D. Germline CDR1 GTSNPN, CDR2 SVGIG (reference sequence). The CDR3 runs 12 residues. Trimming stripped 4 bases from V and 2 bases from J, with 8 bases between. CDR3 in DNA: TGTGCCTGGACCCAAGACAACTATGGCTACACCTTC. Residues: CAWTQDNYGYTF.

In its sample, this clonotype was seen a few times. The chain joins TRBV7-9 to TRBJ2-3, with D perhaps matching TRBD1 or TRBD2 (6 bases each). The CDR3 is 16 residues long. Germline loops: CDR1 SEHNR, CDR2 FQNEAQ (reference sequence). The V end was cut by 5 bases, the J end by 3 bases, with 18 bases between. CDR3 region: CASSRPRGPQTDTQYF. CDR3 DNA: TGTGCCAGCAGCCGCCCCCGGGGGCCGCAAACAGATACGCAGTATTTT.

A remark on this clonotype: Its ends do not fully match the called genes, so a read error is possible. The V call is TRBV29-1, the J call TRBJ2-3; D ambiguous. This CDR3 has 12 residues. CDR1 and CDR2 (germline): SQVTM, ANQGSEA. This chain's CDR3 is CNVERGTDTQYF. Written as DNA, the CDR3 is TGCAACGTTGAAAGGGGCACAGATACGCAGTATTTT.

The chain combines TRBV29-1 with TRBJ1-1, with D perhaps matching TRBD1 (6 bases). The V end was cut by 0 bases, the J end by 6 bases, with 14 bases between. CDR1 and CDR2 from the germline V gene are SQVTM and ANQGSEA. The CDR3 length is 14 residues. This chain's CDR3 is CSVEEGRGGPEAFF. CDR3 DNA: TGCAGCGTTGAAGAGGGCAGGGGTGGGCCTGAAGCTTTCTTT.

This chain's CDR3 is CASSPPGLAGGGETQYF. For the CDR3, the DNA is TGTGCCAGCAGCCCACCGGGACTAGCGGGAGGAGGGGAGACCCAGTACTTC. V is TRBV7-2 and J is TRBJ2-5; 15 bases are shared with TRBD2. The germline V gene has CDR1 SGHTA and CDR2 FQGNSA. V was pared by 5 bases and J by 5 bases, with 9 bases of the junction left unmatched. The CDR3 loop spans 17 amino acids.

This clonotype was picked up many times. V usage is TRBV29-1 and J usage is TRBJ2-3; D is possibly TRBD2 (7 bases). The V and J ends lost 5 bases and 4 bases respectively, with 25 bases between them. The germline gives CDR1 SQVTM, CDR2 ANQGSEA. This CDR3 spans 17 amino acids. The CDR3 DNA follows: TGCAGCGTTACTACTGGCGGATGGGGGGGCTCGGCAGATACGCAGTATTTT. Translating it yields CSVTTGGWGGSADTQYF.

This chain joins TRBV7-8 and TRBJ2-1, with TRBD1 identical over 8 bases. CDR3 length: 16 amino acids. Trimming at V came to 5 bases and at J to 1 base, leaving 7 bases not matched to a gene. Germline CDR1 SGHVS, CDR2 FQNEAQ. DNA for the CDR3: TGTGCCAGCAGCATCACAGGGGGAGTGTCCTACAATGAGCAGTTCTTC. Amino acid sequence: CASSITGGVSYNEQFF.

This clonotype was recorded at least ten times. The chain carries TRBV12-3 or TRBV12-4 and TRBJ2-5; perhaps TRBD2 as D (5 bases). With 3 bases removed from V and 0 bases from J, the gap between germline ends came to 8 bases. The CDR3 runs 14 residues. CDR3 region: CASSFRRDQETQYF. In DNA form, the CDR3 reads TGTGCCAGCAGTTTCCGGCGGGACCAAGAGACCCAGTACTTC.

The chain is built from TRBV3-1 and TRBJ2-1; 9 bases are a match to TRBD1. This CDR3 has 15 residues. CDR1 is LGHDT and CDR2 is YNNKEL in the germline V gene (reference sequence). The trim removed 4 bases at V and 4 bases at J, leaving 5 bases unmatched. CDR3 loop: CASSPTGGKYNEQFF. CDR3 bases: TGTGCCAGCAGCCCTACAGGGGGCAAGTACAATGAGCAGTTCTTC.

The sample holds many counts of this clonotype. The V gene is TRBV5-1, the J gene TRBJ2-6; D ambiguous. CDR3 length equals 17 residues. The V gene lost 3 bases and the J gene lost 0 bases, with 13 bases spanning the gap. CDR1 SGHRS and CDR2 YFSETQ come from the germline V gene. The CDR3 coding sequence is TGCGCCAGCAGCTGGATAGGACCGGACTCTGGGGCCAACGTCCTGACTTTC. Protein: CASSWIGPDSGANVLTF.

This chain connects TRBV12-5 to TRBJ2-3, with D perhaps TRBD2 (6 bases). The germline V and J ends were trimmed by 1 base and 3 bases, with 8 bases remaining between them. There are 14 residues in the CDR3. Per germline, CDR1 LGHNT and CDR2 FRNRAP. CDR3 region: CASGLGGVTDTQYF. Here the CDR3 DNA reads TGTGCTAGTGGTTTGGGGGGGGTTACAGATACGCAGTATTTT.

This clonotype occurred a few times. V usage is TRBV20-1 and J usage is TRBJ2-3; D not certain. V lost 5 bases, J lost 2 bases, and 20 bases lay in between. From germline, CDR1 is DFQATT and CDR2 SNEGSKA (reference sequence). The CDR3 sequence is 16 residues long. The CDR3 region is CSARSEDRKYTDTQYF. CDR3 in DNA: TGCAGTGCTCGATCGGAAGATAGGAAGTACACAGATACGCAGTATTTT.

This clonotype was counted a few times. The J gene is TRBJ2-1, the V gene TRBV3-1; 14 nucleotides match TRBD2. The ends lost 4 bases at V and 0 bases at J; junction bases unmatched: 14. Germline V gene sequence: CDR1 LGHDT, CDR2 YNNKEL (reference sequence). The CDR3 is made up of 21 amino acids. The CDR3 loop reads CASSPDLGTSGGPSSYNEQFF. CDR3 DNA: TGTGCCAGCAGCCCCGATCTTGGGACTAGCGGGGGCCCTAGCTCCTACAATGAGCAGTTCTTC.

Concerning this clonotype itself: Mismatch with germline at one junction end may stem from a read error. CDR3 residues: CASSPSDGTGTQYF. The CDR3 DNA follows: TGTGCCAGCAGTCCCTCTGACGGCACAGGTACGCAGTATTTT. J is TRBJ2-3 and V is TRBV12-3 or TRBV12-4, with TRBD1 as a possible D gene (5 bases). The CDR3 consists of 14 residues.

A few counts support this clonotype. A much more abundant neighbour one base away suggests this may be a read error. The chain employs TRBV27 and TRBJ1-5; the match to TRBD1 covers 8 bases. CDR1 and CDR2 from the germline V gene are MNHEY and SMNVEV (reference sequence). The J segment lost 6 bases and the V segment lost 7 bases, leaving 8 bases of the junction unmatched. This CDR3 contains 14 residues. CDR3 protein: CASTPGGAIQPQHF. CDR3 coding DNA: TGTGCCAGCACCCCAGGGGGCGCCATTCAGCCCCAGCATTTT.